The T cell receptor (beta chain) under discussion was sequenced for a study of read filtering for tumor transcriptome and immune sequencing. Overall study context: Among patients, 17 to 20 were male and some 15 female, aged about 47 to 80 (mean about 69).

The table lists this clonotype with many counts. From about 400 ng of RNA, a library with molecular barcoded alpha/delta and beta/gamma adaptors was made. TCRdb analysed the reads with MiXCR anew, one entry per CDR3 protein. Among around 29,000 distinct CDR3 sequences listed, about an eighth were seen once. V gave up 0 bases and J gave up 0 bases, with 10 bases separating them. Looked up from germline, CDR1 is SGHNT and CDR2 is YYREEE (reference sequence). The CDR3 is made up of 16 amino acids. The source is a donor older than 35 with multiple myeloma. Sequenced sample: a population of CD138-negative cells sorted from bone marrow. The chain is built from TRBV5-4 and TRBJ2-1; unclear D gene. The CDR3 nucleotides read TGTGCCAGCAGCTTGGTAGGTGCGGTCTCCTACAATGAGCAGTTCTTC. Its protein product is CASSLVGAVSYNEQFF.